The sequence of this TCR beta chain was determined in a study of cytomegalovirus exposure and HLA in healthy donors. This clone was counted once. Antigen unknown. Points from the study as a whole: CMV serostatus was the only immune exposure information that was available. 16,951 TCR beta sequences were associated with HLA alleles at 0.05 false discovery rate in a later analysis.

This PCR relied on a set of 60 Vbeta primers and 13 Jbeta primers. The assay was immunoSEQ multiplex PCR, and TCRdb's table has in-frame clones only and misses some. The repertoire holds some 150,000 clones, with 83% as singletons. The germline V gene encodes CDR1 SGHTA and CDR2 FQGNSA. CDR3 length equals 16 residues. The ends lost 5 bases at V and 4 bases at J; junction bases unmatched: 10. The rearrangement links TRBV7-2 to TRBJ2-5, with 10 bases matching TRBD2. The material sequenced was PBMCs. This clonotype was sampled from a man between 35 and 55 years old in good health and CMV-seronegative. CDR3 protein: CASSPRRLAGVETQYF. CDR3 bases: TGTGCCAGCAGCCCCAGGAGGCTAGCGGGGGTAGAGACCCAGTACTTC.